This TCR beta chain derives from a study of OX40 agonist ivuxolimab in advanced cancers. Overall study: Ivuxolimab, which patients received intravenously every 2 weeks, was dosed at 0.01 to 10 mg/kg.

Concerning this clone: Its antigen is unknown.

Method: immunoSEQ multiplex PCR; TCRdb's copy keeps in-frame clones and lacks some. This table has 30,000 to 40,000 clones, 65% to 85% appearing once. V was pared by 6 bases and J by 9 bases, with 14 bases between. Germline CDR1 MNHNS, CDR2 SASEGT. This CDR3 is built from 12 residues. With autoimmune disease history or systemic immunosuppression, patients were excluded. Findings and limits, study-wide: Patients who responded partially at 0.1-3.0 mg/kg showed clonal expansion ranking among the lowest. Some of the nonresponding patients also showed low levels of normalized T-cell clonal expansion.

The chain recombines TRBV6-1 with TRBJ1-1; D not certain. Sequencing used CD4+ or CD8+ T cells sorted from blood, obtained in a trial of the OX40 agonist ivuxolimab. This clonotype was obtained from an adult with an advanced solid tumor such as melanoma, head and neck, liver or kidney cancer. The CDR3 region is CASRADGYQAFF. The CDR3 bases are TGTGCCAGCAGGGCCGACGGGTATCAAGCTTTCTTT.